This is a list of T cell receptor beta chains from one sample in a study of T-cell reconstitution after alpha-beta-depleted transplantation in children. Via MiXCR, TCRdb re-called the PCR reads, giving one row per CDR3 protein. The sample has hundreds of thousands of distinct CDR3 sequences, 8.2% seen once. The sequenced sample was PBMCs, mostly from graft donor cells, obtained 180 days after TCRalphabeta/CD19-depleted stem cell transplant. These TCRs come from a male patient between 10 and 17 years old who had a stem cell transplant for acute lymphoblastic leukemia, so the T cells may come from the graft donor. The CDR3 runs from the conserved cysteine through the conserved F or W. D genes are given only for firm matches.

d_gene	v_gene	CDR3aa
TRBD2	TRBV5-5	CASSWTSATYNEQFF
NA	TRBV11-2	CASFWQNPRNHFRCQVQYF
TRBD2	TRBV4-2	CASSQESAGVVSTQYF
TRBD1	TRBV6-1	CGRRNSGQTNEKLFF
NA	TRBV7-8	CASSSRVEQFF
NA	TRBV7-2	CASSFLGSSYEQYF
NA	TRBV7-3	CASTPAPNTGELFF
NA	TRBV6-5	CASSYISRENQPQHF
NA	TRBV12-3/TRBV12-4	CASSLSGVNQPQHF
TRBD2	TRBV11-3	CASSLWVSRGGPRETQYF
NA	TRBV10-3	CAIEETPENTIYF
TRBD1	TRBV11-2	CASRNPYRQGPLRKQYF
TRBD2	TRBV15	CATSRDRTSGSEQFF
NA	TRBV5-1	CASSPGRVPYAFEQFF
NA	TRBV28	CASSPPTGGTEAFF
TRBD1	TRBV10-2	CASSELGQGYEQYF
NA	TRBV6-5	CASSHRPGNYGYTF
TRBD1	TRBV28	CASSTNRGHQPQHF
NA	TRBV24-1	CATSDDRLSGELFF
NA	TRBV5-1	CASSPDGTAGEQYF
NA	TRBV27	CASRPQGTGELFF
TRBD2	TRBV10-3	CATERGGYNEQFF
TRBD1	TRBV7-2	CASSLHRGSQPQHF
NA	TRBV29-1	CSTRVGMNTEAFF
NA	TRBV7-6	CASSLTRKGYEQYF
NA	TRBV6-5	CPSETQYF
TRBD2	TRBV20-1	CSARQREGRETQYF
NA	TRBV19	CASERAFF
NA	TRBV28	CASSPGAKVVYEQYF
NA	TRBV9	CASSPRGQLNQPQHF
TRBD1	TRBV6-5	CASSYITGEGYGYTF
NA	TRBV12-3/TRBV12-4	CASSAGTWSEKLFF
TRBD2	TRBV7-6	CASSGLAGAYEQYF
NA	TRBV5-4	CASSSGTGVSYNEQFF
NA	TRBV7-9	CGTGIDYGYTF
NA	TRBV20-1	CSARAPGLYEQYF
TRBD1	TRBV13	CASRTGDLSGNTIYF
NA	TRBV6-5	CASSYRHRADEAFF
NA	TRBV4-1	CASSPLGFGTDTQYF
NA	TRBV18	CASSPAGPYEQYF
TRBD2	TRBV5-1	CASSLAGSGGTGELFF
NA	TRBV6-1	CASSEETDAYNEQFF
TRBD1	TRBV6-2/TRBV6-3	CASSYSEGAPNQPQHF
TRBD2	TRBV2	CAAGGGKTQYF
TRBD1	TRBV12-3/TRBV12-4	CASSKQGAAGNTIYF
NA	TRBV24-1	CATSDPGTYGAKNIQYF
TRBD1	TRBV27	CASSIRTGYTGELFF
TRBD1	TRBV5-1	CASAGTGNTGELFF
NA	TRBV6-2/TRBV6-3	CASSKGRTYGYTF
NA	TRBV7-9	CASSYLPGTETQYF
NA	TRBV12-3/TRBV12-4	CASSLKGGELFF